This TCR beta chain was identified in a study of blood T cells in healthy people across ages. A second PCR, run for roughly 6 to 11 cycles, used a sample-barcoded 5' primer plus a J-beta primer mix. MiXCR, run by TCRdb on the 5' RACE reads, gives a single entry per CDR3 protein. The table records about 640,000 distinct CDR3 sequences, roughly three fifths of them present only once. The CDR3 is 17 amino acids. Germline assignment: CDR1 SGHTA and CDR2 FQGNSA. V was trimmed by 1 base and J by 6 bases, leaving 19 bases between them. The chain couples TRBV7-2 to TRBJ2-4; either TRBD1 or TRBD2 may fit D (5 bases each). The sequence was obtained from a man aged 55-75 years in good health. Sequencing was carried out using blood. This CDR3 reads CASSLDPGRAGGNIQYF. CDR3 nucleotide sequence: TGTGCCAGCAGCTTAGACCCAGGCAGGGCGGGTGGAAACATTCAGTACTTC.